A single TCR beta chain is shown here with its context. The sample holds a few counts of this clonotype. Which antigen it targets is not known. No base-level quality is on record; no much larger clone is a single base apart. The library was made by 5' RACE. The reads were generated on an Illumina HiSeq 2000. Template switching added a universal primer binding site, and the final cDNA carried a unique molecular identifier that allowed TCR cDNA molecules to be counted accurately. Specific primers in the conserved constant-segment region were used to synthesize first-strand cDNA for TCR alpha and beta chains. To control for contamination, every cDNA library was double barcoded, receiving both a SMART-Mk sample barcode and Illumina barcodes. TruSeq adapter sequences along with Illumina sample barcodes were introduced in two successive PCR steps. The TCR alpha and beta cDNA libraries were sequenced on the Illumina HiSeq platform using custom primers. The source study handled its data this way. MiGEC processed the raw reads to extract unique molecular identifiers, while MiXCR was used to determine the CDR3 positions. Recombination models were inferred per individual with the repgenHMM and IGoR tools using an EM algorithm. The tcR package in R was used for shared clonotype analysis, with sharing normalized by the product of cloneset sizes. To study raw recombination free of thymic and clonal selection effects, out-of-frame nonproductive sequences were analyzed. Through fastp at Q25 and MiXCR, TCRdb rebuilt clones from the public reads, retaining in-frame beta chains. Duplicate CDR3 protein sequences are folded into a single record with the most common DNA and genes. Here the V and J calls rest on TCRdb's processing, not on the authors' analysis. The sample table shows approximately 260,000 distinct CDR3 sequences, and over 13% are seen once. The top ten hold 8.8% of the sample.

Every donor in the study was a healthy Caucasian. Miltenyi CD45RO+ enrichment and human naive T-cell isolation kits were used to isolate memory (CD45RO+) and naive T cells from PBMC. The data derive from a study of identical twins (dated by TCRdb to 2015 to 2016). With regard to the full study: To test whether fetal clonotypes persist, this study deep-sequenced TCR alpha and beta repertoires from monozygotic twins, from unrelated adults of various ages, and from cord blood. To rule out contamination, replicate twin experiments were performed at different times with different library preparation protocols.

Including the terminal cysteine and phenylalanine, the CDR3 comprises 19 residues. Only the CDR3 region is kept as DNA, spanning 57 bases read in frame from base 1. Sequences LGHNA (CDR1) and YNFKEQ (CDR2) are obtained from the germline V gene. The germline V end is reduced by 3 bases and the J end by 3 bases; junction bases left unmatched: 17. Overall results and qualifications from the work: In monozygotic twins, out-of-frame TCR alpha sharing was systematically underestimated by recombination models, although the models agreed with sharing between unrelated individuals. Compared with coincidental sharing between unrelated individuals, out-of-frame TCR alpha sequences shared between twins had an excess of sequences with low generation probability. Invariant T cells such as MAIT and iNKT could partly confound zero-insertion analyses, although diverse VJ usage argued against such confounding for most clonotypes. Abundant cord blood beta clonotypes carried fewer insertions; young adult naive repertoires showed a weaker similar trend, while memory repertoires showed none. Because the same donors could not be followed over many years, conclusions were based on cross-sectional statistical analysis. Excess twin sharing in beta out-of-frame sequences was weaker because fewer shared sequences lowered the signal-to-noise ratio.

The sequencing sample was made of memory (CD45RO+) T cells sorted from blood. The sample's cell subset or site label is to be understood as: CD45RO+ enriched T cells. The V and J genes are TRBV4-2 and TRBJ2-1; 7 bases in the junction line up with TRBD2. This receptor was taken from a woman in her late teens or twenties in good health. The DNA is TGTGCCAGCAGCCACGTCCCCAATCTTGGGAGGGCCGACTACAATGAGCAGTTCTTC. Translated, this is CASSHVPNLGRADYNEQFF.